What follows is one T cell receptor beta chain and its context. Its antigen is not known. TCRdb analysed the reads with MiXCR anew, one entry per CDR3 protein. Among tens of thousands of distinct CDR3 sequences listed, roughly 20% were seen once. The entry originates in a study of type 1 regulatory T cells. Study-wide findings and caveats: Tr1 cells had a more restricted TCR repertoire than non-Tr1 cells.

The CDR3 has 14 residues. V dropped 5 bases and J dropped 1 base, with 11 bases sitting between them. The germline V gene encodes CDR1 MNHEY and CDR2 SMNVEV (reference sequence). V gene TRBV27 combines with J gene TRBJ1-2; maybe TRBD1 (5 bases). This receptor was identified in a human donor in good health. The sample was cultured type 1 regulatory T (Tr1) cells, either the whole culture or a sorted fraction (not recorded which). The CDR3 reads CASSLKGLNYGYTF. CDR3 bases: TGTGCCAGCAGTCTCAAGGGGCTTAACTATGGCTACACCTTC.